The next 26 T cell receptor beta chains were all read from a single sample in a study of blood T cells in healthy people across ages (dated by TCRdb to the mid-2010s). Library prep was done by 5' RACE. TCRdb lists the instrument as Illumina HiSeq 2500. The second PCR ran for about 6 to 12 cycles and used a J-beta primer mix along with a sample-barcoded 5' primer. The public reads were reanalyzed by TCRdb: fastp trimming at Q25, MiXCR alignment, in-frame beta chains only. Rows are combined by CDR3 protein, so each entry shows the most common genes and DNA. The sample data list about 1.1 million distinct CDR3 sequences, and roughly two fifths of these were observed just once. The ten biggest clones cover around 13% of the sample. Sequenced sample: blood. The receptors come from a man in his late teens or twenties in good health.

This clonotype occurred many times. The genes are TRBV7-2 and TRBJ1-2; unclear D gene. CDR1 and CDR2 (germline): SGHTA, FQGNSA. V lost 1 base, J lost 0 bases, and 9 bases lay in between. The CDR3 totals 15 residues. The CDR3 DNA follows: TGTGCCAGCAGCTTAGTAGGCCTGACTAACTATGGCTACACCTTC. It is translated as CASSLVGLTNYGYTF.

The gene calls are TRBV3-1 and TRBJ2-1; 7 positions agree with TRBD1. V lost 4 bases to trimming and J lost 5 bases; unmatched junction nucleotides: 11. The CDR3 is 16 residues long. Per germline, CDR1 LGHDT and CDR2 YNNKEL (reference sequence). CDR3 nucleotides: TGTGCCAGCAGCCCATTCCGACAGGGCCCTGACAATGAGCAGTTCTTC. As protein: CASSPFRQGPDNEQFF.

A few counts support this clonotype. The chain recombines TRBV7-3 with TRBJ1-6; D gene uncertain. The CDR3 is 13 amino acids. The germline V gene has CDR1 SGHTA and CDR2 FQGTGA. The V gene lost 1 base and the J gene lost 9 bases, with 7 bases spanning the gap. The CDR3 bases are TGTGCCAGCAGCTTAAACTTTTTTTCACCCCTCCACTTT. Its translation: CASSLNFFSPLHF.

The chain carries TRBV9 and TRBJ1-4, with 8 bases identical to TRBD1. CDR3 length equals 17 residues. Germline V gene data show CDR1 as SGDLS and CDR2 as YYNGEE. J was trimmed by 2 bases and V by 6 bases; bases with no gene match: 12. The CDR3 sequence is CASTEFEGTGTNEKLFF. Written as DNA, the CDR3 is TGTGCCAGCACCGAGTTCGAGGGGACAGGCACTAATGAAAAACTGTTTTTT. The full variable domain, with the rest looked up from reference TRBV9 and TRBJ1-4, is DSGVTQTPKHLITATGQRVTLRCSPRSGDLSVYWYQQSLDQGLQFLIQYYNGEERAKGNILERFSAQQFPDLHSELNLSSLELGDSALYFCASTEFEGTGTNEKLFFGSGTQLSVL.

The genes are TRBV20-1 and TRBJ1-5; D ambiguous. This CDR3 region has 13 residues. The V end lost 6 bases, the J end lost 1 base, and 10 bases lay between the germline ends. Germline loops: CDR1 DFQATT, CDR2 SNEGSKA (reference sequence). CDR3 sequence reads: CSASPRSNQPQHF. CDR3 coding DNA: TGCAGTGCAAGTCCTAGGAGCAATCAGCCCCAGCATTTT.

The chain combines TRBV11-2 with TRBJ2-1; possible D gene TRBD1, 5 bases. The J call could be wrong; TRBJ2-7 is a better fit for the DNA end. The CDR3 has 16 amino acids. Germline CDR1 reads SGHAT; CDR2 reads FQNNGV. DNA for the CDR3: TGTGCCAGCAGAACAAATAAGGGGCCCTACTACAATGAGCAGTACTTC. It yields the protein CASRTNKGPYYNEQYF.

This clonotype was detected only a few times. The chain joins TRBV7-8 to TRBJ1-5, with D unclear. V was cut by 5 bases and J by 8 bases, with 16 bases left in between. Germline values: CDR1 SGHVS, CDR2 FQNEAQ. The CDR3 totals 14 residues. The CDR3 is CASSPERLSKPQHF. DNA for the CDR3: TGTGCCAGCAGCCCTGAAAGGCTATCAAAGCCCCAGCATTTT. Complete variable domain (other parts from reference TRBV7-8 and TRBJ1-5): GAGVSQSPRYKVAKRGQDVALRCDPISGHVSLFWYQQALGQGPEFLTYFQNEAQLDKSGLPSDRFFAERPEGSVSTLKIQRTQQEDSAVYLCASSPERLSKPQHFGDGTRLSIL.

CDR3 bases: TGTGCCAGCAGTTTAGGTGAGGGCTTCGGAAACGAGCAGTTCTTC. Protein: CASSLGEGFGNEQFF. This chain connects TRBV12-3 or TRBV12-4 to TRBJ2-1, with D perhaps TRBD2 (5 bases). The CDR3 length is 15 residues. V shed 1 base and J shed 10 bases, with 17 bases lying between them.

This clonotype was counted a few times. The rearrangement joins TRBV28 to TRBJ2-3; TRBD2 aligns across 10 bases. This CDR3 has 17 residues. CDR1 is MDHEN, CDR2 SYDVKM, per germline. Losses at the gene ends were 5 bases for V and 0 bases for J; bases not matched to a gene: 8. Here the CDR3 DNA reads TGTGCCAGCAGTCACTGGCTAGCGGGGGTTAGCACAGATACGCAGTATTTT. Protein product: CASSHWLAGVSTDTQYF. Full variable domain (remainder filled in from reference TRBV28 and TRBJ2-3): DVKVTQSSRYLVKRTGEKVFLECVQDMDHENMFWYRQDPGLGLRLIYFSYDVKMKEKGDIPEGYSVSREKKERFSLILESASTNQTSMYLCASSHWLAGVSTDTQYFGPGTRLTVL.

This clonotype was detected only a few times. The V call is TRBV7-2, the J call TRBJ1-5; perhaps TRBD1 as D (5 bases). V lost 1 base and J lost 1, with 17 bases in between. The CDR3 covers 18 residues. CDR1 and CDR2 from the germline V gene are SGHTA and FQGNSA. Written as DNA, the CDR3 is TGTGCCAGCAGCTTAGTGACGGGGACCATAAGGAGCAATCAGCCCCAGCATTTT. This codes for CASSLVTGTIRSNQPQHF.

This clonotype has just a few counts. The chain is built from TRBV12-3 or TRBV12-4 and TRBJ1-5; TRBD1 matches 7 bases. CDR3 length equals 17 residues. V shed 5 bases, J shed 0 bases, and the junction held 10 bases outside the gene matches. CDR3 DNA sequence: TGTGCCAGCAGTCCCGGGACAGACCGATATAGCAATCAGCCCCAGCATTTT. It specifies CASSPGTDRYSNQPQHF.

This clonotype has more than one count but fewer than ten. V is TRBV6-2 or TRBV6-3 and J is TRBJ1-4; no definite D call. Trimming took 3 bases from V and 8 from J, leaving 7 bases between them. The CDR3 totals 12 residues. Germline CDR1 MNHEY, CDR2 SVGEGT. The CDR3 here is CASSYYDEKLFF. The CDR3 DNA is TGTGCCAGCAGTTATTACGACGAAAAACTGTTTTTT.

The V and J genes are TRBV7-2 and TRBJ2-5; the D call may be TRBD1 or TRBD2 (5 bases each). Trimming left V 3 bases short and J 11 bases short, with 28 bases between. Germline assignment: CDR1 SGHTA and CDR2 FQGNSA. This CDR3 has 17 amino acids. This CDR3 reads CASSFSFRDLGYNEQYF. CDR3 DNA sequence: TGTGCCAGCAGCTTTAGTTTCCGGGACCTGGGTTACAATGAGCAGTACTTC.

Worth noting for this clonotype: A read error may account for a junction end that differs from germline. The V gene is TRBV18, the J gene TRBJ2-1, with D perhaps TRBD1 (7 bases). The closer fit of TRBJ2-7 to the DNA end suggests the J call may be wrong. The germline CDR1 and CDR2 sequences are KGHSH and LQKENI. The CDR3 covers 16 residues. The DNA for the CDR3 is TGTGCCAGCCCACCACTTTCGCAGGGGGGCTACAATGAGCAGTACTTC. Encoded protein: CASPPLSQGGYNEQYF.

This clonotype was observed many times. The rearrangement joins TRBV20-1 to TRBJ2-1; D not resolved. The length of the CDR3 is 13 residues. The V gene lost 1 base and the J gene lost 4 bases, with 8 bases spanning the gap. CDR1 is DFQATT and CDR2 is SNEGSKA in the germline V gene (reference sequence). CDR3 sequence: CSARAERYNEQFF. The DNA for the CDR3 is TGCAGTGCTAGAGCCGAGAGGTACAATGAGCAGTTCTTC.

The chain has TRBV12-3 or TRBV12-4 and TRBJ2-7; D gene ambiguous. The V end was cut by 4 bases, the J end by 0 bases, with 16 bases between. The length of the CDR3 is 16 residues. In nucleotides, the CDR3 is TGTGCCAGCAGTTATAGGTCTCTGGATTACTCCTACGAGCAGTACTTC. Protein: CASSYRSLDYSYEQYF.

This clonotype was seen more than once but under ten times. The chain uses TRBV7-2 and TRBJ2-7; D gene unclear. This CDR3 is built from 14 residues. The germline V gene has CDR1 SGHTA and CDR2 FQGNSA. The V gene lost 1 base and the J gene lost 0 bases, with 7 bases spanning the gap. The CDR3 region has the DNA TGTGCCAGCAGCTTAGTGGGGAACTCCTACGAGCAGTACTTC. It specifies CASSLVGNSYEQYF.

This clonotype was seen repeatedly, ten times or more. The chain links TRBV12-3 or TRBV12-4 to TRBJ1-2, with TRBD1 matching 8 bases. CDR3 length: 14 residues. Losses at the gene ends were 6 bases for V and 1 base for J; bases not matched to a gene: 4. Written as DNA, the CDR3 is TGTGCCAGCAGCGGGACAGGAGATAACTATGGCTACACCTTC. Translating gives CASSGTGDNYGYTF.

The gene calls are TRBV7-2 and TRBJ1-1; D unclear. The CDR3 totals 15 residues. Trimming removed 5 bases at V and 4 bases at J, with 17 bases between. Germline CDR1 and CDR2: SGHTA and FQGNSA. The CDR3 is CASSPDPAVITEAFF. The CDR3 DNA follows: TGTGCCAGCAGCCCTGATCCCGCGGTGATCACTGAAGCTTTCTTT.

This clonotype was seen a few times. This sequence joins TRBV7-2 and TRBJ1-1; 7 bases match TRBD1. In germline, CDR1 is SGHTA, CDR2 FQGNSA. This CDR3 region has 17 residues. V shed 5 bases and J 1 base; nucleotides not matched to a gene: 13. CDR3 residues: CASSLTGSFRSNTEAFF. The CDR3 nucleotides are TGTGCCAGCAGCCTGACAGGGTCGTTTCGGTCGAACACTGAAGCTTTCTTT.

The V gene is TRBV20-1, the J gene TRBJ1-2, with TRBD1 matching 9 bases. Germline loops: CDR1 DFQATT, CDR2 SNEGSKA (reference sequence). The CDR3 consists of 13 residues. J was trimmed by 4 bases and V by 6 bases; bases with no gene match: 6. CDR3 protein: CSAPGQGLYGYTF. The DNA of the CDR3 is TGCAGTGCCCCGGGACAGGGTCTCTATGGCTACACCTTC.

This clonotype appeared a few times. The rearrangement links TRBV18 to TRBJ1-1; 7 nucleotides match TRBD1. The CDR3 length is 14 residues. J gave up 7 bases and V 3 bases, and 8 bases lay outside the gene matches. Germline V CDR1 and CDR2: KGHSH, LQKENI. CDR3 protein: CASSPTRQGDEAFF. The CDR3 DNA reads as TGTGCCAGCTCACCGACCCGACAGGGTGATGAAGCTTTCTTT.

The sample holds a few counts of this clonotype. V usage is TRBV19 and J usage is TRBJ1-5; D may be TRBD1 (6 bases). The CDR3 is 14 residues long. Germline V gene sequence: CDR1 LNHDA, CDR2 SQIVND (reference sequence). V lost 3 bases and J lost 6, with 12 bases in between. The CDR3 here is CASSIGRGTQPQHF. The DNA of the CDR3 is TGTGCCAGTAGTATTGGGAGGGGGACTCAGCCCCAGCATTTT.

The genes are TRBV27 and TRBJ2-7; weak D call: TRBD1 (6 bases). Trimming left V 2 bases short and J 2 bases short, with 13 bases between. CDR3 length: 15 amino acids. CDR1 is MNHEY, CDR2 SMNVEV, per germline (reference sequence). DNA of the CDR3: TGTGCCAGCAGTTTAGAGGGGGTAGGTGCCTACGAGCAGTACTTC. Its protein is CASSLEGVGAYEQYF.

This clonotype was counted between two and nine times. This chain joins TRBV6-5 and TRBJ2-7, with a possible D match to TRBD1 (6 bases). This CDR3 spans 13 amino acids. The germline V gene encodes CDR1 MNHEY and CDR2 SVGAGI. The V and J ends lost 7 bases and 4 bases respectively, with 14 bases between them. In DNA, the CDR3 is TGTGCCAGCACAGACAGGATCGGATACGAGCAGTACTTC. It specifies CASTDRIGYEQYF.

V is TRBV6-1 and J is TRBJ1-2; TRBD1 agrees at 7 bases. CDR3 length equals 15 residues. The germline V gene encodes CDR1 MNHNS and CDR2 SASEGT. The V and J ends lost 0 bases and 6 bases, in that order; junction bases with no gene match: 7. CDR3 sequence: CASSEASGTVDGYTF. CDR3 DNA: TGTGCCAGCAGTGAAGCTAGTGGGACAGTGGATGGCTACACCTTC.